This T cell receptor beta chain was retrieved from a study of blood T cell repertoires in COVID-19. Background on the study: In each case, the material was cDNA or gDNA derived from T cells, B-cell-depleted T cells, or PBMCs.

This CDR3 has 13 residues. The ends were cut back, 4 bases at V and 6 bases at J, with 10 bases in the middle. CDR1 and CDR2 from the germline V gene are LNHDA and SQIVND (reference sequence). Method: immunoSEQ multiplex PCR; TCRdb's copy keeps in-frame clones and lacks some. This table has approximately 50,000 clones, about 87% appearing once. The chain has TRBV19 and TRBJ1-5; D possibly corresponds to TRBD1 (5 bases). The clonotype comes from a human donor in a cohort sampled during active COVID-19. Sequenced sample: peripheral blood. The DNA of the CDR3 is TGTGCCAGTAGTACGACAGACTTTCAGCCCCAGCATTTT. The encoded protein is CASSTTDFQPQHF.